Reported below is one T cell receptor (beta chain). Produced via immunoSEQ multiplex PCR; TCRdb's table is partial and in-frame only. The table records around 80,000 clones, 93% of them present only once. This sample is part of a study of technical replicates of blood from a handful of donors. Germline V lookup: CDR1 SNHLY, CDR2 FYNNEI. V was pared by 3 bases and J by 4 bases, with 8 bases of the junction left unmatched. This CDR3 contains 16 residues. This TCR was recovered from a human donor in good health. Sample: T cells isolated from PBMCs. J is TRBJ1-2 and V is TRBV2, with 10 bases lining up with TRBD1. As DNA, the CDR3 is TGTGCCAGCAGTGAGGGGAGACAGGGGGCTATCTATGGCTACACCTTC. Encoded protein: CASSEGRQGAIYGYTF. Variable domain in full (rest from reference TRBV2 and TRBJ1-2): EPEVTQTPSHQVTQMGQEVILRCVPISNHLYFYWYRQILGQKVEFLVSFYNNEISEKSEIFDDQFSVERPDGSNFTLKIRSTKLEDSAMYFCASSEGRQGAIYGYTFGSGTRLTVV.